This passage covers 8 T cell receptor beta chains from one sample sequenced in a study of T cells in tuberculosis. Clones were read by immunoSEQ multiplex PCR, and TCRdb kept only the in-frame ones, dropping some. The table has some 22,000 clones, more than 95% seen once. The specimen sequenced was PBMCs. All receptors derive from a donor aged 5 to 30 with latent tuberculosis or without tuberculosis infection.

V gene TRBV7-9 combines with J gene TRBJ2-6, with D possibly being TRBD2 (5 bases). This CDR3 has 12 amino acids. Germline assignment: CDR1 SEHNR and CDR2 FQNEAQ (reference sequence). For the CDR3, the DNA is TGTGCGGGGAGCTCTGGGGCCAACGTCCTGACTTTC. Translation: CAGSSGANVLTF.

The chain combines TRBV2 with TRBJ2-7; TRBD1 matches 10 bases. Germline V lookup: CDR1 SNHLY, CDR2 FYNNEI. CDR3 length: 16 amino acids. V shed 6 bases, J shed 1 base, and the junction held 9 bases outside the gene matches. In DNA, the CDR3 is TGTGCCAGCAGCCACCATCGACAGGGGGCTTCCTACGAGCAGTACTTC. Its translation: CASSHHRQGASYEQYF.

This chain joins TRBV25-1 and TRBJ2-1; TRBD2 might be the D (6 bases). Trimming took off 7 bases at V and 8 bases at J, with 15 bases between the two ends. CDR1 is MGHDK and CDR2 is SYGVNS in the germline V gene. The CDR3 is 13 amino acids. CDR3 bases: TGTGCCAGCACTCCGCGGGGTAGATATGAGCAGTTCTTC. It translates to CASTPRGRYEQFF.

CDR3 loop: CSVEDGGVGYTF. CDR3 nucleotide sequence: TGCAGCGTTGAAGATGGGGGCGTGGGATACACCTTC. This chain connects TRBV29-1 to TRBJ1-2; a weak D match, TRBD1 (6 bases). The V end lost 0 bases, the J end lost 11 bases, and 13 bases lay between the germline ends. This CDR3 region has 12 residues. The germline gives CDR1 SQVTM, CDR2 ANQGSEA.

The V and J genes are TRBV10-2 and TRBJ2-7; no firm D call. Per germline, CDR1 WSHSY and CDR2 SAAADI. V was pared by 4 bases and J by 5 bases, with 15 bases between. The CDR3 is 14 residues long. The CDR3 here is CASSVLPLIDEQYF. CDR3 bases: TGCGCCAGCAGTGTCCTACCCCTTATCGACGAGCAGTACTTC.

This CDR3 is CASSLTSGQHEKLFF. In nucleotides, the CDR3 is TGTGCCAGCAGCTTAACGTCCGGACAGCATGAAAAACTGTTTTTT. This chain connects TRBV11-3 to TRBJ1-4; D may be TRBD1 (6 bases). The CDR3 length is 15 residues. Germline assignment: CDR1 SGHNT and CDR2 YENEEA. V was trimmed by 2 bases and J by 6 bases, leaving 13 bases between them.

The chain links TRBV9 to TRBJ2-7; D unresolved. Trimming left V 3 bases short and J 2 bases short, with 9 bases between. The CDR3 covers 13 residues. CDR1 is SGDLS and CDR2 is YYNGEE in the germline V gene. In nucleotides, the CDR3 is TGTGCCAGCAGCGCCCCCCCTGCCTACGAGCAGTACTTC. Its translation: CASSAPPAYEQYF.

The J gene is TRBJ1-1, the V gene TRBV27; possibly TRBD1 for D (6 bases). Germline CDR1 and CDR2: MNHEY and SMNVEV (reference sequence). The V end lost 5 bases, the J end lost 0 bases, and 16 bases lay between the germline ends. CDR3 length equals 16 residues. CDR3 loop: CASSLQGGRMNTEAFF. CDR3 sequence (DNA): TGTGCCAGCAGTCTACAGGGTGGGCGGATGAACACTGAAGCTTTCTTT.